This T cell receptor (beta chain) came from a study of beta chain features in type 1 diabetes. Findings and limits, study-wide: Type 1 diabetes patients had fewer VDJ junction insertions and more deletions. For Type 1 diabetes patients, all four CD4+ subsets carried TCRB CDR3s that were moderately but significantly shorter. PCR might favor shorter templates, but any such skew would affect patients and controls equally.

Germline trimming cut 1 base from V and 3 bases from J; bases unmatched to any gene: 4. This CDR3 contains 15 residues. Germline V gene lookup returns CDR1 SGHRS and CDR2 YFSETQ. Expressed TCRB transcripts got sequenced, as all isolated RNA was reverse transcribed. TCRdb's copy holds only in-frame clones and misses some; the assay was immunoSEQ multiplex PCR. The table records approximately 330,000 clones, approximately 11% of them present only once. It was via CD45RO/CCR7/CD25/CD127/CD95/CD27 that CD4+ naive, central memory, regulatory and stem cell-like memory cells were sorted. To note about this clone: Its antigen is unknown.

The receptor was derived from a woman aged 25 to 45 in good health. The rearrangement joins TRBV5-1 to TRBJ2-3; TRBD2 matches at 8 bases. Sequencing used naive CD4+ T cells from blood. CDR3 DNA sequence: TGCGCCAGCAGCTTGAGGGCTAGCGGGACAGATACGCAGTATTTT. Translation: CASSLRASGTDTQYF.